Following are 21 T cell receptor beta chains from one sample sequenced in a study of PD-1 blockade in classical Hodgkin lymphoma. Produced via immunoSEQ multiplex PCR; TCRdb's table is partial and in-frame only. The sample consists of roughly 28,000 clones, approximately 81% of them appearing once. With no exception, relapse followed autologous stem cell transplantation in all patients, and brentuximab vedotin exposure varied. This specimen was peripheral blood mononuclear cells (PBMCs), taken before the second cycle of nivolumab. These receptors all stem from a human donor with classical Hodgkin lymphoma.

V is TRBV7-2 and J is TRBJ2-7, with D possibly TRBD1 on 6 matching bases. The CDR3 spans 13 residues. CDR1 and CDR2 from the germline V gene are SGHTA and FQGNSA. The V gene lost 3 bases and the J gene lost 12 bases, with 18 bases spanning the gap. As DNA, the CDR3 is TGTGCCAGCAGCTTCCATTCGGACAGCCCTCGGTACTTC. This translates into CASSFHSDSPRYF.

V and J are TRBV19 and TRBJ2-5; 7 bases are shared with TRBD2. The CDR3 runs 16 residues. The germline V gene encodes CDR1 LNHDA and CDR2 SQIVND (reference sequence). V shed 6 bases and J 1 base; nucleotides not matched to a gene: 11. The CDR3, as DNA: TGTGCCAGTAGCGGGAGGCGGTCGGGGGGCCAAGAGACCCAGTACTTC. Protein: CASSGRRSGGQETQYF.

This sequence joins TRBV19 and TRBJ1-2; 7 bases are shared with TRBD1. The CDR3 covers 18 residues. J gave up 4 bases and V 7 bases, and 21 bases lay outside the gene matches. Per germline, CDR1 LNHDA and CDR2 SQIVND (reference sequence). The CDR3 protein is CASTNMRDSRQGLYGYTF. CDR3 nucleotides: TGTGCCAGTACTAATATGAGGGACAGTCGACAAGGGCTCTATGGCTACACCTTC.

J is TRBJ1-2 and V is TRBV6-5; no reliable D call. CDR1 and CDR2 (germline): MNHEY, SVGAGI. V lost 6 bases, J lost 0 bases, and 8 bases lay in between. The CDR3 is made up of 13 amino acids. The CDR3, as DNA: TGTGCCAGCAGCCCAACACCTAACTATGGCTACACCTTC. Protein: CASSPTPNYGYTF.

This chain links TRBV5-4 with TRBJ1-6; D call uncertain. This CDR3 region has 12 residues. CDR1 is SGHNT and CDR2 is YYREEE in the germline V gene (reference sequence). V was clipped by 0 bases and J by 9 bases, with 4 bases between them. Here the CDR3 reads CASSLGGSPLHF. The CDR3 coding sequence is TGTGCCAGCAGCTTGGGAGGTTCACCCCTCCACTTT.

The chain has TRBV5-6 and TRBJ2-3; 13 bases map to TRBD2. Trimming took 4 bases from V and 7 from J; bases not matched to a gene: 6. The germline V gene encodes CDR1 SGHDT and CDR2 YYEEEE. The CDR3 has 15 amino acids. The CDR3 region has the DNA TGTGCCAGCAGCCCACTAGCGGGGGGGCCGAATACGCAGTATTTT. Encoded protein: CASSPLAGGPNTQYF.

The J gene is TRBJ1-2, the V gene TRBV2; no reliable D call. The germline gives CDR1 SNHLY, CDR2 FYNNEI. This CDR3 is built from 12 residues. V was trimmed by 4 bases and J by 5 bases, leaving 8 bases between them. CDR3 protein: CASSVGRYGYTF. CDR3 coding DNA: TGTGCCAGCAGTGTGGGCAGGTATGGCTACACCTTC.

The table lists this clone with a few counts. The V and J genes are TRBV11-3 and TRBJ2-4; D gene unclear. The V end lost 1 base, the J end lost 9 bases, and 13 bases lay between the germline ends. Germline CDR1 and CDR2: SGHNT and YENEEA. The CDR3 length is 14 residues. CDR3 sequence: CASSLVGAVSIQYF. DNA of the CDR3: TGTGCCAGCAGCTTAGTGGGCGCGGTGAGCATTCAGTACTTC.

The chain couples TRBV7-9 to TRBJ1-1; D is ambiguous. This CDR3 comprises 13 residues. Germline CDR1 SEHNR, CDR2 FQNEAQ (reference sequence). The V and J ends lost 3 bases and 0 bases respectively, with 5 bases between them. The chain's CDR3 is CASSFGMNTEAFF. In DNA, the CDR3 is TGTGCCAGCAGCTTCGGCATGAACACTGAAGCTTTCTTT. Based on the CDR3 plus reference TRBV7-9 and TRBJ1-1, the full variable domain is DTGVSQNPRHKITKRGQNVTFRCDPISEHNRLYWYRQTLGQGPEFLTYFQNEAQLEKSRLLSDRFSAERPKGSFSTLEIQRTEQGDSAMYLCASSFGMNTEAFFGQGTRLTVV.

This chain joins TRBV18 and TRBJ1-3, with D unclear. There are 15 residues in the CDR3. V was clipped by 3 bases and J by 0 bases, with 9 bases between them. Germline V gene sequence: CDR1 KGHSH, CDR2 LQKENI. CDR3: CASSPAESSGNTIYF. CDR3 nucleotide sequence: TGTGCCAGCTCACCCGCGGAGAGCTCTGGAAACACCATATATTTT.

V is TRBV29-1 and J is TRBJ1-1; TRBD1 matches 9 bases. The CDR3 contains 14 residues. Germline trimming cut 6 bases from V and 8 bases from J; bases unmatched to any gene: 13. Looked up from germline, CDR1 is SQVTM and CDR2 is ANQGSEA. CDR3 residues: CSVPHPGTGTEAFF. CDR3 nucleotides: TGCAGCGTGCCCCACCCCGGGACAGGGACCGAAGCTTTCTTT.

The chain uses TRBV10-3 and TRBJ2-7, with D uncertain. Germline loops: CDR1 ENHRY, CDR2 SYGVKD. This CDR3 has 12 residues. Trimming removed 5 bases from V and 7 bases from J, with 12 bases in between. CDR3 sequence (DNA): TGTGCCATCAGTACCACCGTAGGGGAGCAGTACTTC. Protein sequence: CAISTTVGEQYF.

CDR3 bases: TGTGCCAGCAGTTACGCAGGGGAGAGTGAAAAACTGTTTTTT. Its translation: CASSYAGESEKLFF. This chain joins TRBV6-6 and TRBJ1-4, with D possibly matching TRBD1 (6 bases). The CDR3 is made up of 14 amino acids. Germline CDR1 reads MNHNY; CDR2 reads SVGAGI (reference sequence). V lost 2 bases and J lost 7, with 11 bases in between.

The gene calls are TRBV18 and TRBJ2-7, with a weak D call TRBD2 (5 bases). There are 13 residues in the CDR3. CDR1 is KGHSH and CDR2 is LQKENI in the germline V gene. The ends were cut back, 3 bases at V and 5 bases at J, with 11 bases in the middle. The CDR3 region is CASSPRESNEQYF. Written as DNA, the CDR3 is TGTGCCAGCTCACCTAGGGAGTCGAACGAGCAGTACTTC.

The CDR3 DNA sequence: TGTGCCAGCAGCTTTGGAGAGACTGAAGCTTTCTTT. It yields the protein CASSFGETEAFF. The chain combines TRBV5-4 with TRBJ1-1; D gene ambiguous. Germline V gives CDR1 SGHNT, CDR2 YYREEE (reference sequence). The CDR3 has 12 residues. Trimming removed 2 bases from V and 5 bases from J, with 7 bases in between.

V is TRBV30 and J is TRBJ1-2, with unresolved D. The CDR3 contains 11 residues. The germline V gene has CDR1 GTSNPN and CDR2 SVGIG (reference sequence). V was pared by 0 bases and J by 2 bases, with 1 base between. CDR3 nucleotide sequence: TGTGCCTGGAGTGTAAACTATGGCTACACCTTC. This encodes CAWSVNYGYTF.

CDR3 coding DNA: TGTGCCAGCGGACAGGGGAATTCACCCCTCCACTTT. It translates to CASGQGNSPLHF. The V call is TRBV2, the J call TRBJ1-6; TRBD1 agrees at 9 bases. After removal of 8 bases from V and 7 bases from J, the junction contained 0 bases not matched to a gene. CDR1 and CDR2 (germline): SNHLY, FYNNEI. The CDR3 sequence is 12 residues long. Supplemented by reference TRBV2 and TRBJ1-6, the full variable domain reads EPEVTQTPSHQVTQMGQEVILRCVPISNHLYFYWYRQILGQKVEFLVSFYNNEISEKSEIFDDQFSVERPDGSNFTLKIRSTKLEDSAMYFCASGQGNSPLHFGNGTRLTVT.

The CDR3 loop is CASSLQGGTYEQYF. CDR3 sequence (DNA): TGTGCCAGCAGTTTACAGGGGGGCACCTACGAGCAGTACTTC. The chain joins TRBV28 to TRBJ2-7, with a possible D match to TRBD1 (7 bases). This CDR3 has 14 amino acids. The V end was cut by 2 bases, the J end by 2 bases, with 10 bases between. Germline V gives CDR1 MDHEN, CDR2 SYDVKM.

The chain recombines TRBV7-2 with TRBJ2-7; D may match TRBD1 or TRBD2 (5 bases each). The CDR3 spans 15 residues. Trimming removed 6 bases from V and 4 bases from J, with 19 bases in between. Germline V gene data show CDR1 as SGHTA and CDR2 as FQGNSA. Here the CDR3 DNA reads TGTGCCAGCAGTCCGGGCAGGGACCCCGGGTACGAGCAGTACTTC. This encodes CASSPGRDPGYEQYF. The complete variable domain, with remaining parts taken from reference TRBV7-2 and TRBJ2-7, reads GAGVSQSPSNKVTEKGKDVELRCDPISGHTALYWYRQSLGQGLEFLIYFQGNSAPDKSGLPSDRFSAERTGGSVSTLTIQRTQQEDSAVYLCASSPGRDPGYEQYFGPGTRLTVT.

V gene TRBV7-5 combines with J gene TRBJ2-5; no check of the table's D call, TRBD1, against the DNA was made. TRBV7-5 is reported as a pseudogene. This CDR3 is 16 amino acids long. The CDR3 loop reads CVRSIKPGLAQETQYF. CDR3 in DNA: TGTGTCAGAAGCATTAAACCAGGGTTGGCCCAAGAGACCCAGTACTTC.

The chain recombines TRBV11-1 with TRBJ2-5; 8 bases match TRBD1. V trimming: 5 bases; J trimming: 5 bases; junction bases outside the gene matches: 7. Germline V gene data show CDR1 as SGHAT and CDR2 as FQDESV (reference sequence). The CDR3 totals 14 residues. The CDR3 loop reads CASSRGQGSETQYF. CDR3 nucleotide sequence: TGTGCCAGCAGCAGAGGACAGGGCAGTGAGACCCAGTACTTC.